This TCR beta chain is from a study of blood T cell repertoires in COVID-19. Whole-study context: COVID-19 samples from acute and convalescent phases originated in the United States, Italy and Spain. In each case, the material was cDNA or gDNA derived from T cells, B-cell-depleted T cells, or PBMCs.

In the original workflow: Amplifying reference gene primers gave estimates of nucleated cell counts. The data were produced by immunoSEQ multiplex PCR, yet TCRdb's version contains in-frame clones alone and is incomplete. V and J calls plus clone size are reproduced from that table; the DNA served to infer D and trimming. The sample comprises roughly 120,000 clones, nearly 90% of which are singletons, and around 5.1% rests with the top ten. The CDR3 has 17 residues. Germline V gives CDR1 LGHDT, CDR2 YNNKEL (reference sequence). V gave up 4 bases and J gave up 1 base; unmatched junction bases: 9. This chain links TRBV3-1 (or the pseudogene TRBV3-2) with TRBJ2-1; 8 bases are shared with TRBD1. Sequencing input: peripheral blood. This receptor was taken from a human donor in a cohort sampled during active COVID-19. CDR3 protein: CASSPESGQASYNEQFF. DNA for the CDR3: TGTGCCAGCAGCCCAGAATCGGGACAGGCTTCCTACAATGAGCAGTTCTTC.